The 26 T cell receptor beta chains reported below all come from one sample, sequenced in a study of T-cell reconstitution after alpha-beta-depleted transplantation in children. Unique molecular identifiers were incorporated during preparation of the TCRbeta library. TCRdb used MiXCR to reprocess the PCR reads, holding one entry per CDR3 protein. The table shows hundreds of thousands of distinct CDR3 sequences, with about 9.5% occurring only once. The specimen comprised PBMCs, sampled before TCRalphabeta/CD19-depleted stem cell transplant. All receptors come from a boy in the first two years of life with acute myeloid leukemia, due to receive a stem cell transplant.

This clonotype was found a few times. The chain has TRBV29-1 and TRBJ2-7; D unresolved. The V gene's germline CDR1 is SQVTM and CDR2 ANQGSEA. This CDR3 is built from 13 residues. V lost 0 bases to trimming and J lost 2 bases, with 8 bases between them. CDR3 loop: CSVEEDGPYEQYF. The CDR3 nucleotides are TGCAGCGTTGAAGAGGACGGTCCCTACGAGCAGTACTTC.

This clonotype has ten or more counts. This chain uses TRBV5-5 with TRBJ1-5; D possibly corresponds to TRBD1 (6 bases). CDR3 length: 15 amino acids. V was pared by 4 bases and J by 6 bases, with 17 bases between. Germline-derived CDR1 and CDR2 are SGHKS and YYEKEE (reference sequence). In DNA, the CDR3 is TGTGCCAGCAGCGCTAAGACAGGCGGCAGTCAGCCCCAGCATTTT. It is translated as CASSAKTGGSQPQHF. The full variable domain, with the rest looked up from reference TRBV5-5 and TRBJ1-5, is DAGVTQSPTHLIKTRGQQVTLRCSPISGHKSVSWYQQVLGQGPQFIFQYYEKEERGRGNFPDRFSARQFPNYSSELNVNALLLGDSALYLCASSAKTGGSQPQHFGDGTRLSIL.

This clonotype has only a few counts. V is TRBV12-3 or TRBV12-4 and J is TRBJ1-4; D remains unclear. V was shortened by 1 base and J by 10 bases, with 4 bases between the two germline ends. The CDR3 extends over 11 amino acids. CDR3 nucleotide sequence: TGTGCCAGCAGTTTAGGCGGAAAACTGTTTTTT. Protein: CASSLGGKLFF.

This clonotype has a count of ten or more. The V call is TRBV11-2, the J call TRBJ2-2; 10 bases match TRBD2. Germline CDR1 is SGHAT and CDR2 is FQNNGV. V was clipped by 0 bases and J by 5 bases; unmatched bases: 9. CDR3 length: 18 amino acids. The CDR3 bases are TGTGCCAGCAGCTTAGAAAATCTAGCGGGGGTGTTAACCGGGGAGCTGTTTTTT. Amino acid sequence: CASSLENLAGVLTGELFF.

The rearrangement joins TRBV15 to TRBJ2-2, with D unclear. The CDR3 runs to 16 residues. Germline values: CDR1 LNHNV, CDR2 YYDKDF (reference sequence). V was trimmed by 0 bases and J by 1 base, leaving 9 bases between them. CDR3 nucleotide sequence: TGTGCCACCAGCAGAGATGTGTTCCGGAACACCGGGGAGCTGTTTTTT. Translation: CATSRDVFRNTGELFF.

The rearrangement uses TRBV21-1 and TRBJ2-4; TRBD1 is taken as the D call from the table, unchecked against the DNA. TRBV21-1 is a pseudogene segment. The CDR3 length is 16 residues. As DNA, the CDR3 is TGTGCCAGCACCACCGAGGAAGGGACAGTTAAAAACATTCAGTACTTC. Encoded protein: CASTTEEGTVKNIQYF.

This clonotype has ten or more counts. The chain has TRBV10-3 and TRBJ2-5; no definite D call. V was trimmed by 0 bases and J by 2 bases, leaving 7 bases between them. This CDR3 contains 14 residues. Germline values: CDR1 ENHRY, CDR2 SYGVKD. The CDR3 reads CAISESGRQETQYF. The CDR3 coding sequence is TGTGCCATCAGTGAGTCAGGCAGACAAGAGACCCAGTACTTC.

Ten or more counts support this clonotype. This chain connects TRBV7-9 to TRBJ2-7, with a possible D match to TRBD1 (7 bases). This CDR3 has 12 amino acids. V lost 6 bases, J lost 5 bases, and 11 bases lay in between. Germline V gives CDR1 SEHNR, CDR2 FQNEAQ (reference sequence). CDR3 coding DNA: TGTGCCAGCAGACAGGGGAGGAACGAGCAGTACTTC. It is translated as CASRQGRNEQYF.

The chain combines TRBV12-3 or TRBV12-4 with TRBJ2-7; a weak D match, TRBD1 (6 bases). V dropped 4 bases and J dropped 2 bases, with 12 bases sitting between them. There are 14 residues in the CDR3. CDR3 residues: CASSSLGAAYEQYF. The CDR3 DNA sequence: TGTGCCAGCAGTTCCTTGGGGGCAGCCTACGAGCAGTACTTC.

This sequence joins TRBV18 and TRBJ2-7; D unresolved. Trimming cost V 0 bases and J 7 bases, with 10 bases left between them. CDR3 length: 13 amino acids. CDR1 is KGHSH, CDR2 LQKENI, per germline. The CDR3 sequence: CASSPPGRWEQYF. The CDR3 nucleotides are TGTGCCAGCTCACCACCAGGGCGATGGGAGCAGTACTTC.

V gene TRBV11-2 combines with J gene TRBJ1-4; 9 bases agree with TRBD1. The CDR3 is 19 residues long. The germline gives CDR1 SGHAT, CDR2 FQNNGV. V was pared by 2 bases and J by 1 base, with 11 bases of the junction left unmatched. The CDR3 sequence: CASSLRGQGAGGTNEKLFF. CDR3 coding DNA: TGTGCCAGCAGCTTACGGGGACAGGGCGCGGGGGGAACTAATGAAAAACTGTTTTTT.

This clonotype was counted ten times or more. The chain joins TRBV25-1 to TRBJ2-7, with D tentatively TRBD1 (6 bases). V was cut by 5 bases and J by 4 bases, with 15 bases left in between. Germline loops: CDR1 MGHDK, CDR2 SYGVNS. The CDR3 is 14 residues long. This CDR3 is CASSFGKQGYEQYF. The CDR3 coding sequence is TGTGCCAGCAGTTTCGGGAAACAGGGTTACGAGCAGTACTTC.

This clonotype has a count of ten or more. The chain combines TRBV27 with TRBJ1-5; 10 bases line up with TRBD1. CDR1 is MNHEY, CDR2 SMNVEV, per germline (reference sequence). The V and J ends lost 1 base and 6 bases, in that order; junction bases with no gene match: 12. The length of the CDR3 is 18 residues. CDR3 region: CASSLFGRDRGQGQPQHF. CDR3 nucleotide sequence: TGTGCCAGCAGTTTATTCGGCCGGGACAGGGGTCAGGGTCAGCCCCAGCATTTT.

This clonotype has a count of ten or more. The V and J genes are TRBV5-8 and TRBJ2-3; 9 bases match TRBD2. Germline values: CDR1 SGHTS, CDR2 YDEGEE. J was trimmed by 0 bases and V by 7 bases; bases with no gene match: 15. The CDR3 has 18 amino acids. The CDR3 here is CASQLPVGGGESTDTQYF. The CDR3 DNA reads as TGTGCCAGCCAGCTCCCAGTAGGCGGGGGGGAAAGCACAGATACGCAGTATTTT. Drawing the rest from reference TRBV5-8 and TRBJ2-3, the complete variable domain is EAGVTQSPTHLIKTRGQQATLRCSPISGHTSVYWYQQALGLGLQFLLWYDEGEERNRGNFPPRFSGRQFPNYSSELNVNALELEDSALYLCASQLPVGGGESTDTQYFGPGTRLTVL.

This clonotype showed up just a few times. The DNA for the CDR3 is TGTGCCAGCAGCTTGGTGCCCCGAACAGCGGGCACCGGGGAGCTGTTTTTT. Residues: CASSLVPRTAGTGELFF. The rearrangement joins TRBV7-3 to TRBJ2-2; TRBD2 might be the D (6 bases). The germline gives CDR1 SGHTA, CDR2 FQGTGA. The V and J ends lost 3 bases and 4 bases respectively, with 18 bases between them. This CDR3 contains 17 residues.

This clonotype was seen at least ten times. J is TRBJ2-3 and V is TRBV28; 9 positions match TRBD2. CDR3 length: 15 residues. CDR1 is MDHEN and CDR2 is SYDVKM in the germline V gene. V lost 3 bases and J lost 5; bases outside the gene matches: 6. Here the CDR3 DNA reads TGTGCCAGCAGTTTCGGAGCGGGGGGCCGAGATACGCAGTATTTT. It translates to CASSFGAGGRDTQYF.

Turning to this clonotype: This likely traces to a read error, being one base from a far larger clone. CDR3 amino acids: CASSPQGNEQSF. The CDR3 DNA sequence: TGTGCCAGCAGCCCACAGGGGAATGAGCAGTCCTTC. V and J are TRBV11-3 and TRBJ2-1, with 7 nucleotides matching TRBD1. This CDR3 region has 12 residues. Germline-derived CDR1 and CDR2 are SGHNT and YENEEA.

Concerning this clonotype: This may be a read error: a much more frequent sequence differs by one nucleotide. The chain employs TRBV14 and TRBJ2-7; a weak D match, TRBD2 (7 bases). V lost 0 bases to trimming and J lost 5 bases, with 17 bases between them. This CDR3 is 16 amino acids long. The germline CDR1 and CDR2 sequences are SGHDN and FVKESK. CDR3 in amino acids: CASSQDKSGTINEQYF. In DNA, the CDR3 is TGTGCCAGCAGCCAAGATAAAAGCGGGACAATAAACGAGCAGTACTTC. Full variable domain (remainder filled in from reference TRBV14 and TRBJ2-7): EAGVTQFPSHSVIEKGQTVTLRCDPISGHDNLYWYRRVMGKEIKFLLHFVKESKQDESGMPNNRFLAERTGGTYSTLKVQPAELEDSGVYFCASSQDKSGTINEQYFGPGTRLTVT.

At least ten counts were recorded for this clonotype. V gene TRBV5-1 combines with J gene TRBJ1-2, with 7 nucleotides matching TRBD1. With V trimmed by 5 bases and J by 7 bases, 5 bases remained unmatched. The CDR3 sequence is 12 residues long. Germline V gives CDR1 SGHRS, CDR2 YFSETQ. The CDR3 sequence is CASRPDRSGYTF. The CDR3 nucleotides are TGCGCCAGCAGACCGGACAGGAGTGGCTACACCTTC.

There are many counts of this clonotype. J is TRBJ2-7 and V is TRBV7-2, with TRBD2 identical over 15 bases. Unmatched junction bases numbered 12, after V lost 2 bases and J lost 4 bases. The CDR3 length is 19 residues. Germline CDR1 and CDR2: SGHTA and FQGNSA. The CDR3 is CASSLPSTGGLAGGYEQYF. The DNA for the CDR3 is TGTGCCAGCAGCTTACCGTCGACAGGGGGACTAGCGGGAGGTTACGAGCAGTACTTC.

This clonotype was seen at least ten times. The CDR3 loop is CASSFSTYEQYF. DNA for the CDR3: TGTGCCAGCAGTTTCTCCACCTACGAGCAGTACTTC. This rearrangement joins TRBV28 to TRBJ2-7; D remains ambiguous. The CDR3 is 12 residues long. V dropped 3 bases and J dropped 2 bases, with 5 bases sitting between them. Germline V gene data show CDR1 as MDHEN and CDR2 as SYDVKM. The whole variable domain, remainder taken from reference TRBV28 and TRBJ2-7, is DVKVTQSSRYLVKRTGEKVFLECVQDMDHENMFWYRQDPGLGLRLIYFSYDVKMKEKGDIPEGYSVSREKKERFSLILESASTNQTSMYLCASSFSTYEQYFGPGTRLTVT.

This clonotype appeared many times. The CDR3 nucleotides are TGCGCCAGCAGAACCCCGGGACTTTATACGCAGTATTTT. Protein product: CASRTPGLYTQYF. The chain employs TRBV5-1 and TRBJ2-3, with a possible D match to TRBD2 (6 bases). The V gene's germline CDR1 is SGHRS and CDR2 YFSETQ. The CDR3 length is 13 residues. Trimming pared 5 bases from V and 7 bases from J, leaving 14 bases between.

This clonotype appeared many times. The chain has TRBV24-1 and TRBJ2-5; D unresolved. V was cut by 5 bases and J by 2 bases, with 11 bases left in between. The CDR3 sequence is 14 residues long. Germline values: CDR1 KGHDR, CDR2 SFDVKD. The CDR3 loop is CATSGPALQETQYF. The CDR3 bases are TGTGCCACCAGTGGGCCAGCCCTTCAAGAGACCCAGTACTTC.

The table lists this clonotype with many counts. The rearrangement joins TRBV7-8 to TRBJ2-7, with 8 bases matching TRBD2. V dropped 4 bases and J dropped 7; count of bases not matched to a gene: 9. Germline CDR1 SGHVS, CDR2 FQNEAQ. The CDR3 totals 14 residues. In nucleotides, the CDR3 is TGTGCCAGCAGCTCCCCCGGTCTAGCGGGTGAGCAGTACTTC. It specifies CASSSPGLAGEQYF.

In its sample, this clonotype was seen many times. The genes are TRBV7-2 and TRBJ2-2; D may be TRBD2 (5 bases). This CDR3 contains 14 residues. Germline V gives CDR1 SGHTA, CDR2 FQGNSA. V lost 4 bases, J lost 3 bases, and 9 bases lay in between. The CDR3 sequence is CASSSTRDTGELFF. The CDR3 DNA sequence: TGTGCCAGCAGCTCCACTAGGGACACCGGGGAGCTGTTTTTT.

This clonotype was detected only a few times. At one end, the junction sequence differs from germline, possibly due to a read error. This chain joins TRBV4-2 and TRBJ2-7; D not resolved. The CDR3 is 15 residues long. Germline loops: CDR1 LGHNA, CDR2 YNFKEQ. The CDR3 spells CASSQDWSGSSEQYF. The CDR3 region has the DNA TGTGCCAGCAGCCAAGATTGGAGTGGGTCCTCCGAGCAGTACTTC.